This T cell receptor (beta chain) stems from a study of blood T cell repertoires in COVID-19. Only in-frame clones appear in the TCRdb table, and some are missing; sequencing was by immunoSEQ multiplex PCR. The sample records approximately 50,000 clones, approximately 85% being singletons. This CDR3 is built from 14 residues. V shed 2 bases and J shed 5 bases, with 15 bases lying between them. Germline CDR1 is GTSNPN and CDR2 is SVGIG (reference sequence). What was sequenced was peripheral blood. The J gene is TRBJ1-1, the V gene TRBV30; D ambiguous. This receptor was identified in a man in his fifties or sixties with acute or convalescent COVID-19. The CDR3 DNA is TGTGCCTGGAGTCCCCCGGGGAGGAGAACTGAAGCTTTCTTT. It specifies CAWSPPGRRTEAFF.